This T cell receptor beta chain was found in a study of blood T cells in healthy people across ages. Whole-study context: Through template switching, about one barcoded beta molecule was captured per two T cells, as measured in model experiments.

For the second PCR, which ran for about 6 to 12 cycles, a sample-barcoded 5' primer and a J-beta primer mix were used. Paired-end reads containing CDR3 totaled no fewer than 2.5 million for each sample. MiXCR was run by TCRdb on the 5' RACE reads, yielding one entry per CDR3 protein. The sample lists fewer than 1,000,000 distinct CDR3 sequences, about half seen once, with roughly 18% in the top ten. This CDR3 has 15 residues. V lost 7 bases to trimming and J lost 2 bases, with 17 bases between them. Germline loops: CDR1 MGHDK, CDR2 SYGVNS. This clonotype was found a few times. This receptor was taken from a man older than 75 in good health. The specimen was blood. The chain couples TRBV25-1 to TRBJ2-5; D remains ambiguous. Here the CDR3 DNA reads TGTGCCAGCACCCTCCAGGTCGGAGATCAAGAGACCCAGTACTTC. The encoded protein is CASTLQVGDQETQYF. Full variable domain (missing parts from reference TRBV25-1 and TRBJ2-5): EADIYQTPRYLVIGTGKKITLECSQTMGHDKMYWYQQDPGMELHLIHYSYGVNSTEKGDLSSESTVSRIRTEHFPLTLESARPSHTSQYLCASTLQVGDQETQYFGPGTRLLVL.